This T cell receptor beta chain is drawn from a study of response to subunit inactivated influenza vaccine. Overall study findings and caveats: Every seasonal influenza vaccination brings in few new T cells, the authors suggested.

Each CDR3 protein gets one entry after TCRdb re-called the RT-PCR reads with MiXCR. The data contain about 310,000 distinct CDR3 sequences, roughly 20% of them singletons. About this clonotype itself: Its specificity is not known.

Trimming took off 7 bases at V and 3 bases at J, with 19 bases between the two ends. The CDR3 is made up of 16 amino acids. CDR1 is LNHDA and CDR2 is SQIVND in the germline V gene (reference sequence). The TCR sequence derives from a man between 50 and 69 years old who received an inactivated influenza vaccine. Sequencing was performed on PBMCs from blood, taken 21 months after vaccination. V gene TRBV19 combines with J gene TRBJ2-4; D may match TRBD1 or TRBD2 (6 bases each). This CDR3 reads CASNLRGQGFKNIQYF. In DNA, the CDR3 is TGTGCCAGTAACCTCCGGGGGCAGGGGTTCAAAAACATTCAGTACTTC.